The 29 T cell receptor beta chains listed next were all sequenced from one sample in a study of T cells in women clearing cervical HPV infection. Libraries were prepared by immunoSEQ multiplex PCR; TCRdb keeps only in-frame clonotypes and omits some of them. The sample includes under 45,000 clones. The sample taken for sequencing was blood buffy coat. These receptors were taken from a woman between 18 and 70 years old with a cervical HPV16 infection that either progressed to CIN3+ or cleared (not recorded which).

Points on this clone: The read halts 3 residues ahead of the CDR3 end, with the missing end drawn from the germline J gene. V is TRBV7-9 and J is TRBJ2-1, with TRBD1 identical over 11 bases. The V gene end was trimmed by 5 bases and the J gene end by 7 bases; junction bases not matched to a gene: 7. From germline, CDR1 is SEHNR and CDR2 FQNEAQ (reference sequence). The CDR3 consists of 15 residues. This CDR3 reads CASSLGQGAVNEQFF. CDR3 bases read: TGTGCCAGCAGCCTAGGACAGGGGGCTGTTAATGAG.

Remarks on this clone: At one boundary the junction diverges from the germline segment, which might be a read error. Additional DNA sequences in this sample encode the identical CDR3. The part of the CDR3 DNA that was read is TGCGCCAGCAGCGACAGGGGATTATCTGGAAACACT. Translating gives CASSDRGLSGNT. The full CDR3 protein is CASSDRGLSGNTIYF. The V call is TRBV5-1, the J call TRBJ1-3; 8 nucleotides line up with TRBD1. The DNA ends 3 residues before the CDR3 does, and the rest of the CDR3 is filled in from the germline J gene. This CDR3 contains 15 residues. The V gene's germline CDR1 is SGHRS and CDR2 YFSETQ.

Remarks on this clone: The read halts 3 residues ahead of the CDR3 end, with the missing end drawn from the germline J gene. The rearrangement joins TRBV5-1 to TRBJ1-6; D gene ambiguous. This CDR3 contains 14 residues. The ends were cut back, 3 bases at V and 0 bases at J, with 4 bases in the middle. In germline, CDR1 is SGHRS, CDR2 YFSETQ. CDR3 bases read: TGCGCCAGCAGCTCCTCCTCCTATAATTCACCC. It translates to CASSSSSYNSP. The full CDR3 reads CASSSSSYNSPLHF.

To note about this clone: Coverage ceases 3 residues before the CDR3 finishes, and the germline J gene fills in the end. V is TRBV5-6 and J is TRBJ2-1; no clear D. This CDR3 has 14 residues. With 3 bases removed from V and 5 bases from J, the gap between germline ends came to 12 bases. CDR1 and CDR2 (germline): SGHDT, YYEEEE. CDR3 DNA (partial): TGTGCCAGCAGCTCCCCGCCAAACAACAATGAG. As protein: CASSSPPNNNE. The whole CDR3 region reads CASSSPPNNNEQFF. The full variable domain, rest sourced from reference TRBV5-6 and TRBJ2-1, is DAGVTQSPTHLIKTRGQQVTLRCSPKSGHDTVSWYQQALGQGPQFIFQYYEEEERQRGNFPDRFSGHQFPNYSSELNVNALLLGDSALYLCASSSPPNNNEQFFGPGTRLTVL.

Concerning this clone: The read comes to an end 3 residues before the CDR3 does, leaving the germline J gene to fill in the end. The V call is TRBV5-1, the J call TRBJ1-1, with TRBD1 matching over 7 bases. CDR1 is SGHRS and CDR2 is YFSETQ in the germline V gene. The CDR3 runs 15 residues. The CDR3 sequence: CASSLDPGTVAVAFF. The CDR3 bases that were read are TGCGCCAGCAGCCTGGACCCGGGGACAGTGGCTGTG.

A remark on this clone: The CDR3 end falls 3 residues outside the read, so it is completed with the germline J gene. This sequence joins TRBV6-4 and TRBJ2-3; maybe TRBD1 (6 bases). V lost 4 bases and J lost 1, with 6 bases in between. Germline loops: CDR1 MRHNA, CDR2 SNTAGT. The length of the CDR3 is 13 residues. The CDR3 bases that were read are TGTGCCAGCAGTGCAGGGGGCACAGATACG. Protein: CASSAGGTDT. The complete CDR3 reads CASSAGGTDTQYF.

Worth noting for this clone: The CDR3 goes on 3 residues after the read ends, and that part is filled in from the germline J gene. The chain uses TRBV20-1 and TRBJ1-5; the match to TRBD1 covers 11 bases. Germline-derived CDR1 and CDR2 are DFQATT and SNEGSKA (reference sequence). The length of the CDR3 is 15 residues. The V segment lost 0 bases and the J segment 6 bases; nucleotides outside the gene matches: 4. Here the CDR3 reads CSARDRDRGTQPQHF. The covered CDR3 bases are TGCAGTGCTAGAGATCGGGACAGGGGGACTCAGCCC.

As to this clone: The read falls 3 residues short of the CDR3 end, and the missing part is taken from the germline J gene. The chain combines TRBV28 with TRBJ2-1; 8 bases fit TRBD2. Germline CDR1 and CDR2: MDHEN and SYDVKM. Trimming at V came to 6 bases and at J to 4 bases, leaving 5 bases not matched to a gene. This CDR3 has 14 amino acids. The CDR3 is CASSSPGGYNEQFF. CDR3 DNA (partial): TGTGCCAGCAGCAGTCCGGGGGGGTACAATGAG.

With respect to this clone: The sequence runs out 3 residues before the end of the CDR3; the remainder is reconstructed from the germline J gene. The J gene is TRBJ1-2, the V gene TRBV5-1; a possible D gene is TRBD1 (5 bases). CDR1 and CDR2 (germline): SGHRS, YFSETQ. Trimming removed 4 bases from V and 7 bases from J, with 23 bases in between. The CDR3 spans 16 residues. The CDR3 reads CASSPAGPRYNAGYTF. Partial CDR3 DNA: TGCGCCAGCAGCCCGGCGGGGCCGCGGTATAATGCTGGC.

A note on this clone: The read terminates 3 residues before the CDR3 end, so the remaining end is supplied by the germline J gene. V and J are TRBV7-7 and TRBJ2-2, with D possibly TRBD2 on 6 matching bases. From germline, CDR1 is SSHAT and CDR2 FNYEAQ (reference sequence). The CDR3 has 15 residues. V was clipped by 5 bases and J by 7 bases, with 17 bases between them. The CDR3: CASSPSGYGGGELFF. Incomplete CDR3 DNA: TGTGCCAGCAGCCCCTCGGGATACGGGGGCGGGGAG.

As concerns this clone: The observed sequence ends 3 residues before the CDR3 terminus, with the missing tail filled in from the germline J gene. The chain combines TRBV7-9 with TRBJ2-1; TRBD1 matches 9 bases. This CDR3 is built from 15 residues. Looked up from germline, CDR1 is SEHNR and CDR2 is FQNEAQ (reference sequence). The junction had 6 bases not matched to a gene; V was cut back by 3 bases and J by 6 bases. CDR3 sequence: CASSLGTGSFNEQFF. CDR3 bases read: TGTGCCAGCAGCTTGGGGACAGGGAGTTTCAATGAG.

Worth noting for this clone: The read ends 3 residues before the CDR3 terminus; that terminus is restored from the germline J gene. The chain carries TRBV7-6 and TRBJ2-2; D not resolved. The CDR3 sequence is 13 residues long. V was pared by 3 bases and J by 7 bases, with 9 bases between. Germline V lookup: CDR1 SGHVS, CDR2 FNYEAQ. This CDR3 is CASSLSGVGELFF. CDR3 bases read: TGTGCCAGCAGCTTGTCCGGTGTCGGGGAG.

Concerning this clone itself: Read sequence stops 3 residues before the CDR3 end, and the germline J gene provides the missing end. The rearrangement uses TRBV11-2 and TRBJ2-5, with unresolved D. V was trimmed by 4 bases and J by 2 bases, leaving 5 bases between them. Germline values: CDR1 SGHAT, CDR2 FQNNGV. This CDR3 comprises 12 residues. The CDR3 bases that were read are TGTGCCAGCAGCTCAACACAAGAGACC. Amino acids: CASSSTQET. The CDR3, in full, reads CASSSTQETQYF.

As regards this clone: The read ends 3 residues shy of where the CDR3 ends; the end is completed using the germline J gene. The V call is TRBV30, the J call TRBJ1-1; 10 nucleotides agree with TRBD1. Germline values: CDR1 GTSNPN, CDR2 SVGIG (reference sequence). The CDR3 runs 12 residues. V gave up 8 bases and J gave up 1 base; unmatched junction bases: 1. The CDR3 sequence: CAGTGENTEAFF. CDR3 bases read: TGTGCCGGGACAGGGGAGAACACTGAA. Full variable domain (outside the CDR3, taken from reference TRBV30 and TRBJ1-1): SQTIHQWPATLVQPVGSPLSLECTVEGTSNPNLYWYRQAAGRGLQLLFYSVGIGQISSEVPQNLSASRPQDRQFILSSKKLLLSDSGFYLCAGTGENTEAFFGQGTRLTVV.

A word on this clone: The read finishes 3 residues shy of the CDR3 end, and the germline J gene is used to complete it. V is TRBV30 and J is TRBJ2-1; D is unresolved. The CDR3 consists of 12 residues. Trimming took off 5 bases at V and 8 bases at J, with 13 bases between the two ends. Per germline, CDR1 GTSNPN and CDR2 SVGIG (reference sequence). The CDR3 reads CAWGSERDEQFF. The sequenced part of the CDR3 DNA is TGTGCCTGGGGCTCCGAAAGGGATGAG.

On this clone: The read finishes 3 residues shy of the CDR3 end, and the germline J gene is used to complete it. The rearrangement links TRBV2 to TRBJ1-2, with no clear D. The CDR3 has 13 amino acids. Germline assignment: CDR1 SNHLY and CDR2 FYNNEI. Incomplete CDR3 DNA: TGTGCCAGCAGAGGACTAGCGGCCTACGAC. Translated: CASRGLAAYD. In full, the CDR3 reads CASRGLAAYDYTF.

A word on this clone: The CDR3 end falls 3 residues outside the read, so it is completed with the germline J gene. V gene TRBV5-1 combines with J gene TRBJ2-3; TRBD2 is a possible D gene (5 bases). Germline V gene sequence: CDR1 SGHRS, CDR2 YFSETQ. The CDR3 runs to 16 residues. V lost 0 bases and J 5 bases, leaving 16 bases between the germline ends. This chain's CDR3 is CASSLGYRGAEDTQYF. The covered CDR3 bases are TGCGCCAGCAGCTTGGGATACCGGGGAGCGGAAGATACG. The full variable domain, in which reference TRBV5-1 and TRBJ2-3 provide the parts outside the CDR3, is KAGVTQTPRYLIKTRGQQVTLSCSPISGHRSVSWYQQTPGQGLQFLFEYFSETQRNKGNFPGRFSGRQFSNSRSEMNVSTLELGDSALYLCASSLGYRGAEDTQYFGPGTRLTVL.

On this clone itself: The CDR3 end is not reached by the read, which stops 3 residues before it; the germline J gene fills it in. The chain has TRBV12-3 or TRBV12-4 and TRBJ2-7; the D gene is possibly TRBD2 (5 bases). V lost 3 bases and J lost 0, with 6 bases in between. There are 13 residues in the CDR3. CDR3: CASSLRVSYEQYF. The sequenced part of the CDR3 DNA is TGTGCCAGCAGTTTGCGGGTCTCCTACGAG.

Of note for this clone: With the read ending 3 residues before the CDR3 end, the germline J gene is used to fill in that end. This rearrangement joins TRBV5-1 to TRBJ2-3; TRBD2 is a possible D gene (6 bases). The CDR3 totals 15 residues. CDR1 is SGHRS, CDR2 YFSETQ, per germline. The CDR3 sequence is CASSLAGSGQETQYF. Partial CDR3 DNA: TGCGCCAGCAGCTTGGCCGGTAGCGGACAAGAGACG.

Concerning this clone: The read stops 3 residues short of the end of the CDR3; the missing end is completed from the germline J gene. V usage is TRBV5-4 and J usage is TRBJ2-3; weak D call: TRBD1 (6 bases). Trimming removed 4 bases from V and 3 bases from J, with 12 bases in between. The CDR3 consists of 14 residues. Germline CDR1 SGHNT, CDR2 YYREEE (reference sequence). CDR3 region: CASSLEGVTDTQYF. CDR3 bases read: TGTGCCAGCAGCCTTGAGGGGGTAACAGATACG.

As concerns this clone: The junction and the germline gene differ at one end; a read error may be behind it. With the read ending 3 residues before the CDR3 end, the germline J gene is used to fill in that end. Other DNA sequences in the sample encode the same CDR3. This chain links TRBV19 with TRBJ2-7; 8 bases are shared with TRBD2. The germline CDR1 and CDR2 sequences are LNHDA and SQIVND (reference sequence). This CDR3 comprises 16 residues. The part of the CDR3 DNA that was read is TGTGCCGGTAGTTCCCGAGATAGCGGGATAGGGTACGAG. Its translation is CAGSSRDSGIGYE. The CDR3 reads in full as CAGSSRDSGIGYEQYF. Combining the CDR3 with reference TRBV19 and TRBJ2-7 gives the whole variable domain DGGITQSPKYLFRKEGQNVTLSCEQNLNHDAMYWYRQDPGQGLRLIYYSQIVNDFQKGDIAEGYSVSREKKESFPLTVTSAQKNPTAFYLCAGSSRDSGIGYEQYFGPGTRLTVT.

Remarks on this clone: The read halts 3 residues ahead of the CDR3 end, with the missing end drawn from the germline J gene. The chain carries TRBV2 and TRBJ1-1; D not resolved. Germline loops: CDR1 SNHLY, CDR2 FYNNEI. This CDR3 is 13 amino acids long. V was shortened by 5 bases and J by 4 bases, with 11 bases between the two germline ends. The CDR3 spells CASSQEGVTEAFF. The DNA read from the CDR3 is TGTGCCAGCAGTCAAGAGGGTGTCACTGAA.

Details on this clone: The read terminates 3 residues before the CDR3 end, so the remaining end is supplied by the germline J gene. V is TRBV7-3 and J is TRBJ2-3; TRBD2 aligns across 9 bases. V was pared by 5 bases and J by 1 base, with 1 base of the junction left unmatched. Germline CDR1 and CDR2: SGHTA and FQGTGA. The CDR3 spans 14 residues. The sequenced part of the CDR3 DNA is TGTGCCAGCAGCAGGACTAGCGGCACAGATACG. It codes for CASSRTSGTDT. The CDR3 reads in full as CASSRTSGTDTQYF.

Notes on this clone: The sequence runs out 3 residues before the end of the CDR3; the remainder is reconstructed from the germline J gene. The chain employs TRBV11-2 and TRBJ2-5, with unresolved D. The CDR3 consists of 13 residues. The germline CDR1 and CDR2 sequences are SGHAT and FQNNGV. Between the trimmed V and J ends, which lost 2 bases and 0 bases, there was a span of 4 bases. The sequenced CDR3 bases are TGTGCCAGCAGCTTAAACTACCAAGAGACC. Translation gives CASSLNYQET. The whole CDR3 sequence reads CASSLNYQETQYF. Based on the CDR3 plus reference TRBV11-2 and TRBJ2-5, the full variable domain is EAGVAQSPRYKIIEKRQSVAFWCNPISGHATLYWYQQILGQGPKLLIQFQNNGVVDDSQLPKDRFSAERLKGVDSTLKIQPAKLEDSAVYLCASSLNYQETQYFGPGTRLLVL.

About this clone itself: The CDR3 goes on 3 residues after the read ends, and that part is filled in from the germline J gene. This chain connects TRBV5-1 to TRBJ2-1; 10 positions match TRBD2. Germline V lookup: CDR1 SGHRS, CDR2 YFSETQ. This CDR3 contains 15 residues. V trimming: 4 bases; J trimming: 4 bases; junction bases outside the gene matches: 5. This chain's CDR3 is CASSEAGGGYNEQFF. CDR3 DNA (partial): TGCGCCAGCAGCGAAGCGGGGGGGGGATACAATGAG.

In regard to this clone: From the germline J gene comes the end of the CDR3, since the read stops 3 residues before it. V is TRBV4-1 and J is TRBJ2-7; 7 nucleotides match TRBD2. The CDR3 runs to 16 residues. The germline V gene has CDR1 MGHRA and CDR2 YSYEKL. The V segment lost 0 bases and the J segment 3 bases; nucleotides outside the gene matches: 8. CDR3 DNA, as far as it was read: TGCGCCAGCAGCCAAGACAGGGCGGGGGAAAACTACGAG. Its protein is CASSQDRAGENYE. Given in full, the CDR3 is CASSQDRAGENYEQYF.

On this clone: The sequenced fragment ends 3 residues before the CDR3 boundary, so the rest is inferred from the germline J gene. This chain links TRBV29-1 with TRBJ2-2; 11 nucleotides align to TRBD2. This CDR3 has 16 amino acids. The trim removed 0 bases at V and 4 bases at J, leaving 4 bases unmatched. The germline gives CDR1 SQVTM, CDR2 ANQGSEA. CDR3 bases read: TGCAGCGTTGAAGATTCTAGCGGGAGGTTCACCGGGGAG. This encodes CSVEDSSGRFTGE. The CDR3 reads in full as CSVEDSSGRFTGELFF.

On this clone: Sequencing ends 3 residues short of the CDR3 end; the germline J gene provides the rest. The chain recombines TRBV19 with TRBJ2-1; D gene unclear. The length of the CDR3 is 13 residues. Deletions cut 6 bases from V and 5 bases from J, with 11 bases between. Germline CDR1 reads LNHDA; CDR2 reads SQIVND (reference sequence). CDR3 DNA (partial): TGTGCCAGTAGACTTAGCCCCAACAATGAG. Translation: CASRLSPNNE. The entire CDR3 reads CASRLSPNNEQFF.

About this clone: The read is 3 residues too short to cover the CDR3 end, so that end is filled in from the germline J gene. V is TRBV5-1 and J is TRBJ2-3; 10 bases agree with TRBD2. The V and J ends lost 4 bases and 4 bases, in that order; junction bases with no gene match: 3. The CDR3 length is 14 residues. Germline lookup yields CDR1 SGHRS and CDR2 YFSETQ. The CDR3 DNA, read in part, is TGCGCCAGCAGCCCAAGCGGGGGGGCAGATACG. Amino acids: CASSPSGGADT. The entire CDR3 protein is CASSPSGGADTQYF.